What follows are 30 T cell receptor beta chains derived from one specimen sequenced in a study of blood T cell repertoires in COVID-19. TCRdb's table, derived via immunoSEQ multiplex PCR, lists solely in-frame clones and lacks some. This sample has around 380,000 clones, with roughly 86% found just once. What was sequenced was PBMCs or T cells enriched from blood (not recorded which). The receptors were sampled from a man aged 25-40 years who had recovered from COVID-19.

The rearrangement links TRBV5-5 to TRBJ1-5, with D possibly being TRBD1 (6 bases). V shed 1 base and J shed 2 bases, with 13 bases lying between them. CDR1 and CDR2 from the germline V gene are SGHKS and YYEKEE (reference sequence). This CDR3 is built from 16 residues. The CDR3, as DNA: TGTGCCAGCAGCTTGATGGGCAGGGGAGGCAATCAGCCCCAGCATTTT. Translating gives CASSLMGRGGNQPQHF.

This clone was observed a handful of times. V and J are TRBV5-1 and TRBJ2-1; 14 nucleotides line up with TRBD2. From germline, CDR1 is SGHRS and CDR2 YFSETQ. This CDR3 contains 17 residues. V lost 4 bases, J lost 4 bases, and 7 bases stayed unmatched. The CDR3 spells CASSMTSGGARYNEQFF. The CDR3 DNA sequence: TGCGCCAGCAGCATGACTAGCGGGGGGGCCCGGTACAATGAGCAGTTCTTC.

The rearrangement links TRBV3-1 (or the pseudogene TRBV3-2) to TRBJ2-7, with 9 bases fitting TRBD1. CDR1 and CDR2 (germline): LGHDT, YNNKEL (reference sequence). This CDR3 spans 15 amino acids. V gave up 2 bases and J gave up 9 bases; unmatched junction bases: 11. CDR3 in DNA: TGTGCCAGCAGCCAACTCCGGGACAGGGTTAAGGTGCAGTACTTC. This encodes CASSQLRDRVKVQYF.

CDR3 coding DNA: TGTGCCAGCAGTCCCAGGGGAAACACCATATATTTT. Its translation is CASSPRGNTIYF. The chain has TRBV12-3 or TRBV12-4 and TRBJ1-3; D unresolved. The V end was cut by 5 bases, the J end by 4 bases, with 6 bases between. The CDR3 consists of 12 residues.

This clone has only one observation. The rearrangement links TRBV30 to TRBJ1-4, with 7 bases identical to TRBD1. Germline trimming cut 8 bases from V and 6 bases from J; bases unmatched to any gene: 6. CDR3 length: 12 amino acids. Germline CDR1 GTSNPN, CDR2 SVGIG (reference sequence). In DNA, the CDR3 is TGTGCCGTACAGGGGTGGCATGAAAAACTGTTTTTT. Its translation is CAVQGWHEKLFF.

This clone has only one observation. CDR3 amino acids: CASSDVLAGSNEQFF. As DNA, the CDR3 is TGTGCCAGCAGTGACGTCCTAGCGGGGAGTAATGAGCAGTTCTTC. The rearrangement uses TRBV6-4 and TRBJ2-1; TRBD2 matches at 9 bases. Trimming at V came to 2 bases and at J to 7 bases, leaving 6 bases not matched to a gene. Germline V gives CDR1 MRHNA, CDR2 SNTAGT. This CDR3 has 15 residues.

The CDR3 sequence is CASSLDGYGYTF. CDR3 nucleotide sequence: TGTGCCAGCAGTTTAGACGGTTATGGCTACACCTTC. The chain employs TRBV12-3 or TRBV12-4 and TRBJ1-2; D call uncertain. Trimming stripped 1 base from V and 5 bases from J, with 5 bases between. This CDR3 has 12 amino acids.

This clone is a singleton in its sample. The rearrangement joins TRBV30 to TRBJ1-5, with 9 bases identical to TRBD1. From germline, CDR1 is GTSNPN and CDR2 SVGIG (reference sequence). V dropped 5 bases and J dropped 0; count of bases not matched to a gene: 8. The CDR3 covers 16 residues. For the CDR3, the DNA is TGTGCCTGGGCCGGACAGGGGCCTTATAGCAATCAGCCCCAGCATTTT. Residues: CAWAGQGPYSNQPQHF. Filled out from reference TRBV30 and TRBJ1-5, the complete variable domain reads SQTIHQWPATLVQPVGSPLSLECTVEGTSNPNLYWYRQAAGRGLQLLFYSVGIGQISSEVPQNLSASRPQDRQFILSSKKLLLSDSGFYLCAWAGQGPYSNQPQHFGDGTRLSIL.

This CDR3 reads CAIHRDRGSGYTF. CDR3 sequence (DNA): TGTGCCATCCACCGGGACAGGGGGTCTGGCTACACCTTC. This sequence joins TRBV2 and TRBJ1-2; 11 nucleotides align to TRBD1. The CDR3 extends over 13 amino acids. J gave up 7 bases and V 10 bases, and 8 bases lay outside the gene matches. Germline CDR1 SNHLY, CDR2 FYNNEI.

This clone was detected once. The chain is built from TRBV18 and TRBJ1-5; tentative D call: TRBD1 (6 bases). Trimming pared 3 bases from V and 7 bases from J, leaving 16 bases between. This CDR3 has 15 amino acids. Germline CDR1 KGHSH, CDR2 LQKENI. CDR3 residues: CASSPEGARGQPQHF. The CDR3 region has the DNA TGTGCCAGCTCACCCGAAGGGGCGAGGGGGCAGCCCCAGCATTTT.

This chain links TRBV5-1 with TRBJ2-5; 9 bases agree with TRBD2. V was pared by 0 bases and J by 4 bases, with 1 base of the junction left unmatched. Germline CDR1 and CDR2: SGHRS and YFSETQ. The CDR3 is made up of 14 amino acids. The CDR3 protein is CASSLGGGAETQYF. In DNA form, the CDR3 reads TGCGCCAGCAGCTTGGGCGGGGGGGCAGAGACCCAGTACTTC.

The chain links TRBV6-5 to TRBJ1-1; 7 bases are a match to TRBD1. CDR1 and CDR2 (germline): MNHEY, SVGAGI. The J segment lost 1 base and the V segment lost 4 bases, leaving 6 bases of the junction unmatched. The length of the CDR3 is 15 residues. CDR3 bases: TGTGCCAGCAGTTCCCCTGGACAGGCGAACACTGAAGCTTTCTTT. Translating it yields CASSSPGQANTEAFF.

CDR3 loop: CASSVAVTGEQYF. The CDR3 region has the DNA TGTGCCAGCAGCGTAGCAGTTACGGGAGAGCAGTACTTC. The V and J genes are TRBV9 and TRBJ2-7; D is possibly TRBD2 (5 bases). This CDR3 comprises 13 residues. The V and J ends lost 0 bases and 7 bases respectively, with 11 bases between them. Germline loops: CDR1 SGDLS, CDR2 YYNGEE.

The chain uses TRBV19 and TRBJ1-1, with 9 bases aligning to TRBD1. The CDR3 is made up of 15 amino acids. The V gene end was trimmed by 3 bases and the J gene end by 4 bases; junction bases not matched to a gene: 6. The germline CDR1 and CDR2 sequences are LNHDA and SQIVND (reference sequence). The DNA for the CDR3 is TGTGCCAGTAGTATCACAGGGGGCTCTGGCACTGAAGCTTTCTTT. Amino acid sequence: CASSITGGSGTEAFF.

Only a few counts were recorded for this clone. This sequence joins TRBV4-1 and TRBJ2-3; 12 positions agree with TRBD1. J gave up 4 bases and V 5 bases, and 13 bases lay outside the gene matches. The CDR3 runs to 18 residues. Germline assignment: CDR1 MGHRA and CDR2 YSYEKL. CDR3 sequence: CASSFNPGTGGEADTQYF. The CDR3 nucleotides are TGCGCCAGCAGCTTCAACCCCGGGACAGGGGGCGAAGCAGATACGCAGTATTTT.

Note on this clone: This sample includes further DNA sequences coding for the same CDR3. V usage is TRBV18 and J usage is TRBJ1-2, with 8 bases aligning to TRBD1. The CDR3 is made up of 13 amino acids. From germline, CDR1 is KGHSH and CDR2 LQKENI. Losses at the gene ends were 3 bases for V and 4 bases for J; bases not matched to a gene: 1. The CDR3 reads CASSPDRGYGYTF. CDR3 DNA sequence: TGTGCCAGCTCACCCGACAGGGGCTATGGCTACACCTTC.

The V and J genes are TRBV4-1 and TRBJ1-6, with TRBD1 matching over 8 bases. The CDR3 contains 17 residues. Looked up from germline, CDR1 is MGHRA and CDR2 is YSYEKL. Trimming removed 2 bases from V and 7 bases from J; junction bases left unmatched: 10. The CDR3 nucleotides are TGCGCCAGCAGCCAAAGACCACAGGGGGTAGGCAATTCACCCCTCCACTTT. This gives the protein CASSQRPQGVGNSPLHF.

The V gene is TRBV27, the J gene TRBJ1-2, with a tentative D call TRBD1 (6 bases). Per germline, CDR1 MNHEY and CDR2 SMNVEV (reference sequence). V was trimmed by 3 bases and J by 5 bases, leaving 10 bases between them. The CDR3 totals 13 residues. In DNA form, the CDR3 reads TGTGCCAGCAGTTTCTCAGGGGATTATGGCTACACCTTC. It codes for CASSFSGDYGYTF.

This chain connects TRBV15 to TRBJ1-1, with a weak D call TRBD1 (5 bases). V was trimmed by 3 bases and J by 1 base, leaving 12 bases between them. Looked up from germline, CDR1 is LNHNV and CDR2 is YYDKDF (reference sequence). This CDR3 contains 15 residues. The CDR3 DNA sequence: TGTGCCACCAGCAGTCGGACATTTGCGAACACTGAAGCTTTCTTT. Its protein product is CATSSRTFANTEAFF.

The chain links TRBV5-6 to TRBJ2-7; 9 nucleotides agree with TRBD1. V trimming: 6 bases; J trimming: 3 bases; junction bases outside the gene matches: 7. The germline gives CDR1 SGHDT, CDR2 YYEEEE. The CDR3 runs to 14 residues. Here the CDR3 DNA reads TGTGCCAGCACCTGGGGGACAGGGCACTACGAGCAGTACTTC. Amino acids: CASTWGTGHYEQYF. Supplemented by reference TRBV5-6 and TRBJ2-7, the full variable domain reads DAGVTQSPTHLIKTRGQQVTLRCSPKSGHDTVSWYQQALGQGPQFIFQYYEEEERQRGNFPDRFSGHQFPNYSSELNVNALLLGDSALYLCASTWGTGHYEQYFGPGTRLTVT.

The chain couples TRBV19 to TRBJ1-6, with 8 bases that match TRBD1. Germline CDR1 reads LNHDA; CDR2 reads SQIVND (reference sequence). After removal of 10 bases from V and 7 bases from J, the junction contained 9 bases not matched to a gene. CDR3 size: 14 residues. Written as DNA, the CDR3 is TGTGCCACATTCGACACAGGGGGGAATTCACCCCTCCACTTT. Encoded protein: CATFDTGGNSPLHF.

The V call is TRBV4-1, the J call TRBJ1-5, with TRBD1 as a possible D gene (6 bases). V was clipped by 1 base and J by 2 bases, with 12 bases between them. Germline V gene lookup returns CDR1 MGHRA and CDR2 YSYEKL. CDR3 length: 16 amino acids. CDR3 residues: CASSQVQGLGNQPQHF. The CDR3 region has the DNA TGCGCCAGCAGCCAAGTACAGGGATTGGGCAATCAGCCCCAGCATTTT.

This chain joins TRBV10-1 and TRBJ1-6, with TRBD1 identical over 8 bases. V was clipped by 8 bases and J by 6 bases; unmatched bases: 6. CDR1 is WNHNN, CDR2 SYGVQD, per germline (reference sequence). This CDR3 is 14 amino acids long. CDR3 DNA: TGCGCCAGCTCGACAGGGGCTGCTAATTCACCCCTCCACTTT. It specifies CASSTGAANSPLHF.

The chain combines TRBV7-9 with TRBJ2-5, with D possibly being TRBD1 (6 bases). Germline CDR1 SEHNR, CDR2 FQNEAQ (reference sequence). This CDR3 is built from 14 residues. Trimming shortened V by 6 bases and J by 2 bases, and 13 bases separated the two germline ends. CDR3 coding DNA: TGTGCCAGCAGGGCCGGACAGTATCAAGAGACCCAGTACTTC. This codes for CASRAGQYQETQYF.

V usage is TRBV10-2 and J usage is TRBJ2-6; TRBD1 agrees at 8 bases. This CDR3 is built from 18 residues. The ends lost 6 bases at V and 0 bases at J; junction bases unmatched: 10. In germline, CDR1 is WSHSY, CDR2 SAAADI. The CDR3 is CASRGFGQGFSGANVLTF. The DNA of the CDR3 is TGCGCCAGCAGGGGGTTTGGACAGGGCTTCTCTGGGGCCAACGTCCTGACTTTC.

This clone was counted between two and nine times. The chain joins TRBV7-9 to TRBJ1-2, with a weak D call TRBD1 (5 bases). This CDR3 is built from 13 residues. V lost 5 bases, J lost 8 bases, and 15 bases lay in between. Germline loops: CDR1 SEHNR, CDR2 FQNEAQ (reference sequence). Here the CDR3 DNA reads TGTGCCAGCAGCCGGGGACGGGAGGAAGGCTACACCTTC. Translated, it gives CASSRGREEGYTF.

V is TRBV2 and J is TRBJ1-4; the D is unclear. This CDR3 is built from 15 residues. The ends were cut back, 5 bases at V and 0 bases at J, with 10 bases in the middle. Germline values: CDR1 SNHLY, CDR2 FYNNEI. The chain's CDR3 is CASSWAAATNEKLFF. The CDR3 DNA sequence: TGTGCCAGCAGTTGGGCAGCCGCAACTAATGAAAAACTGTTTTTT.

V and J are TRBV18 and TRBJ1-4; D gene uncertain. V was shortened by 2 bases and J by 0 bases, with 10 bases between the two germline ends. Looked up from germline, CDR1 is KGHSH and CDR2 is LQKENI. This CDR3 is 16 amino acids long. The CDR3 region is CASSPYTSATNEKLFF. DNA of the CDR3: TGTGCCAGCTCACCATATACGTCGGCAACTAATGAAAAACTGTTTTTT.

This chain joins TRBV19 and TRBJ2-2, with D possibly being TRBD2 (7 bases). The germline V gene has CDR1 LNHDA and CDR2 SQIVND (reference sequence). V lost 3 bases to trimming and J lost 6 bases, with 11 bases between them. The CDR3 totals 14 residues. CDR3 in amino acids: CASSIGGRPGELFF. CDR3 in DNA: TGTGCCAGTAGTATCGGGGGGCGCCCCGGGGAGCTGTTTTTT.

V and J are TRBV6-5 and TRBJ1-4; no firm D call. Between the trimmed V and J ends, which lost 0 bases and 7 bases, there was a span of 9 bases. CDR3 length: 14 residues. CDR1 MNHEY and CDR2 SVGAGI come from the germline V gene. The CDR3 here is CASSYSTGGEKLFF. CDR3 nucleotide sequence: TGTGCCAGCAGTTACTCGACCGGAGGTGAAAAACTGTTTTTT.